This T cell receptor (beta chain) was recovered during a study of shared clonotypes between healthy human individuals. The table lists this clone with a count of one. This table comes from immunoSEQ multiplex PCR, and its TCRdb copy is limited to in-frame clones, with some not included. The sample lists over 1.5 million clones, approximately 98% seen once, with 0.45% in the top ten. The CDR3 spans 14 residues. Germline lookup yields CDR1 SEHNR and CDR2 FQNEAQ (reference sequence). V lost 5 bases to trimming and J lost 7 bases, with 18 bases between them. This TCR was recovered from a man aged 25-45 years in good health. The sequencing sample was made of naive CD4+ T cells sorted from blood. Subset reported: CD45RA+ positively selected. The V gene is TRBV7-9, the J gene TRBJ2-7; D possibly corresponds to TRBD1 (5 bases). DNA for the CDR3: TGTGCCAGCAGCAGGCGGACCGGGCCAGGGGAGCAGTACTTC. This sequence encodes CASSRRTGPGEQYF.